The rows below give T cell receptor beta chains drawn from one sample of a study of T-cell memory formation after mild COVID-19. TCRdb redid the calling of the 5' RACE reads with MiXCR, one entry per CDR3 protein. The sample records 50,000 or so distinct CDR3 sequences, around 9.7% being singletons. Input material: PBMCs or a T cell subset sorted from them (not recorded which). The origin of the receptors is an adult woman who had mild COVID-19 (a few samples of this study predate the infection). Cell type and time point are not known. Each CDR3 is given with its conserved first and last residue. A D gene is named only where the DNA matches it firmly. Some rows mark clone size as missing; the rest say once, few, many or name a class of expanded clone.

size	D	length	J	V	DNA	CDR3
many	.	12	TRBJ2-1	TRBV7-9	TGTGCCAGCAGCTTAGCGCCGCAGGTTAGGTTCTTC	CASSLAPQVRFF
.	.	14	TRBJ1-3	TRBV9	TGTGCCAGCAGCGCGGGGGTCTCTGGAAACACCATATATTTT	CASSAGVSGNTIYF
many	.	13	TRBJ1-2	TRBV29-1	TGCAGCGTTGAAGAGTGGACTTCTGGAGGCTACACCTTC	CSVEEWTSGGYTF
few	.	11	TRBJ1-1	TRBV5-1	TGCGCCAGCAGCAGGACAGAGAGAGCTTTCTTT	CASSRTERAFF
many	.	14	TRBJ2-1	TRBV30	TGTGCCTGGACGAAGGGGGGATCCTACAATGAGCAGTTCTTC	CAWTKGGSYNEQFF
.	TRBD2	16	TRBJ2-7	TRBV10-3	TGTGCCATCAGTGAGGGACTAGCGGGGGTGAACTACGAGCAGTACTTC	CAISEGLAGVNYEQYF
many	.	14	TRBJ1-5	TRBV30	TGTGCCTGGAGTGCCGGGATCAGCAATCAGCCCCAGCATTTT	CAWSAGISNQPQHF
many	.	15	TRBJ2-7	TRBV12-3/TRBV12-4	TGTGCCAGCAGTTCTCCGGGACTCGGGGCCTACGAGCAGTACTTC	CASSSPGLGAYEQYF
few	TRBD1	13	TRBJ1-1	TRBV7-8	TGTGCCAGCAGCTTCGATGTGACAGGGAGGGCTTTCTTT	CASSFDVTGRAFF
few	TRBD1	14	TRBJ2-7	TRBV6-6	TGTGCCAGCAGTTCGTCGGGACAGGGCTACGAGCAGTACTTC	CASSSSGQGYEQYF
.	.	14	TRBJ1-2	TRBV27	TGTGCCAGCAGTTTATCGGGACCTAACTATGGCTACACCTTC	CASSLSGPNYGYTF
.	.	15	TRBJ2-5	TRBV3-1	TGTGCCAGCAGCCAAGGGACAACTACCCAAGAGACCCAGTACTTC	CASSQGTTTQETQYF
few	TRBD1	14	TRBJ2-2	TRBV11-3	TGTGCCAGCAGCTCCTACAGGGGGCACGGGGAGCTGTTTTTT	CASSSYRGHGELFF
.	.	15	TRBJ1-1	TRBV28	TGTGCCAGCAGTAGCGCGGGGCGTCAGAACACTGAAGCTTTCTTT	CASSSAGRQNTEAFF
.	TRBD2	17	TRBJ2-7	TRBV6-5	TGTGCCAGCAGGAAACTAGCGGGGGGGGGCAGGGGCTACGAGCAGTACTTC	CASRKLAGGGRGYEQYF
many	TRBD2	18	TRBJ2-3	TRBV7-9	TGTGCCAGCAGCTTAGCGGGACTAGCGGAACCTAGCACAGATACGCAGTATTTT	CASSLAGLAEPSTDTQYF
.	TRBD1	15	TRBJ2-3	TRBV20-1	TGCAGTGCTCCGATGACAGGGTATGGGACAGATACGCAGTATTTT	CSAPMTGYGTDTQYF
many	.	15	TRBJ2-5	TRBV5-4	TGTGCCAGCAGCTTGGCCGGAGGCAGCCAAGAGACCCAGTACTTC	CASSLAGGSQETQYF
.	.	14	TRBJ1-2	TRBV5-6	TGTGCCAGCAGCTCTTCAGGAGGCCCAGGTGGCTACACCTTC	CASSSSGGPGGYTF
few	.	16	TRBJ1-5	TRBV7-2	TGTGCCAGCAGCTTAGTTCCCGGGTTTAGCAATCAGCCCCAGCATTTT	CASSLVPGFSNQPQHF
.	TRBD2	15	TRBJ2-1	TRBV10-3	TGTGCCATCGGCGTGGGAGGGATTTTCTACAATGAGCAGTTCTTC	CAIGVGGIFYNEQFF
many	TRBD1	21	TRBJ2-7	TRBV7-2	TGTGCCAGCAGCCAGAATGCGGACAGGCTTGCGATAAGACAACACTCCTACGAGCAGTACTTC	CASSQNADRLAIRQHSYEQYF
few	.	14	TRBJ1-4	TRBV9	TGTGCCAGCAGCGTAGACGGTCCTAATGAAAAACTGTTTTTT	CASSVDGPNEKLFF
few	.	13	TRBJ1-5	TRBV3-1	TGTGCCAGCAGCCAAGATGGACGACAGCCCCAGCATTTT	CASSQDGRQPQHF
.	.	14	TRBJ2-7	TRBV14	TGTGCCAGCAGCCCTCAAAGGGGGTCCTACGAGCAGTACTTC	CASSPQRGSYEQYF
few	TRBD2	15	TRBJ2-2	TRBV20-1	TGCAGTGCTAGAAATGCGGGAGAGGACACCGGGGAGCTGTTTTTT	CSARNAGEDTGELFF
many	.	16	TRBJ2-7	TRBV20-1	TGCAGTGCTAGAGACCCGGCCGGTGGCGGTTCCTACGAGCAGTACTTC	CSARDPAGGGSYEQYF
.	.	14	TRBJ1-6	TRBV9	TGTGCCAGCAGCGTAGCACGGGGGAATTCACCCCTCCACTTT	CASSVARGNSPLHF
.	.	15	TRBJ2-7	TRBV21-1	TGTGCCAGCAGCAAAGGTAGGGACAGCGGTTACGAGCAGTACTTC	CASSKGRDSGYEQYF
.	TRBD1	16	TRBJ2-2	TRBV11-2	TGTGCCAGCAGCTGGCTGGGGACAGCAAGGACCGGGGAGCTGTTTTTT	CASSWLGTARTGELFF
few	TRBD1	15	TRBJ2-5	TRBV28	TGTGCCAGCAGTTTACACCGGGACAGGTGGGAGACCCAGTACTTC	CASSLHRDRWETQYF
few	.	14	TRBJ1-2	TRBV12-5	TGTGCTAGTGGTTTGGTCCAGGGGAAGTATGGCTACACCTTC	CASGLVQGKYGYTF
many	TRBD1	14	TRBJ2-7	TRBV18	TGTGCCAGCTCACCGCTTAGACAGGGCTACGAGCAGTACTTC	CASSPLRQGYEQYF
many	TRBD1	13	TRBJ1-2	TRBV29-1	TGCAGCGTTGAAGGGACAGGGCCTTATGGCTACACCTTC	CSVEGTGPYGYTF
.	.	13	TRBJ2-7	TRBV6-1	TGTGCCAGCAGTGAAGTAAGGTCGGACGAGCAGTACTTC	CASSEVRSDEQYF
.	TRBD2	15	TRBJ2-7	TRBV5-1	TGCGCCAGCAGGGATCTAGCGGGAGGGTACTACGAGCAGTACTTC	CASRDLAGGYYEQYF
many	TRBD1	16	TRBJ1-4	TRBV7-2	TGTGCCAGCAGCTTAGTTGGAGGGGGCATGAATGAAAAACTGTTTTTT	CASSLVGGGMNEKLFF
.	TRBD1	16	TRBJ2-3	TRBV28	TGTGCCAGCAGGGCCCCCGGGACAGGGGTCGGGCATACGCAGTATTTT	CASRAPGTGVGHTQYF
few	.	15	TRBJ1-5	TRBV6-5	TGTGCCAGCAGTTACGACGGACAGAGCTATCAGCCCCAGCATTTT	CASSYDGQSYQPQHF
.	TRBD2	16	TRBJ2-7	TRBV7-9	TGTGCCAGCAGCGCCCTTCCTAGCGGGGAGACCTACGAGCAGTACTTC	CASSALPSGETYEQYF
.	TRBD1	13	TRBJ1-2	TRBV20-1	TGCAGTGCCGGGACAGGGGGCGCCTATGGCTACACCTTC	CSAGTGGAYGYTF